This T cell receptor beta chain derives from a study of blood T cell repertoires in COVID-19. Study context: Whether acute or convalescent, the COVID-19 samples came from the United States, Italy and Spain. The analysed material was cDNA or gDNA that came from T cells, B-cell-depleted T cells, or PBMCs.

Per the original methods: Amplification with reference gene primers provided the estimates of nucleated cell counts. The assay was immunoSEQ multiplex PCR, and TCRdb's table has in-frame clones only and misses some. V, J and clone size were drawn from that table, and D and trimming were deduced from the DNA. The repertoire holds roughly 410,000 clones, with about 90% as singletons. CDR1 is SGDLS and CDR2 is YYNGEE in the germline V gene. The length of the CDR3 is 14 residues. Unmatched junction bases numbered 2, after V lost 3 bases and J lost 3 bases. Sequencing was carried out using peripheral blood. The V call is TRBV9, the J call TRBJ1-5, with 8 bases lining up with TRBD1. The sequence derives from a middle-aged man with acute or convalescent COVID-19. CDR3 sequence reads: CASSAQGANQPQHF. The DNA for the CDR3 is TGTGCCAGCAGCGCCCAGGGGGCCAATCAGCCCCAGCATTTT. Looking up the rest from reference TRBV9 and TRBJ1-5 gives the full variable domain: DSGVTQTPKHLITATGQRVTLRCSPRSGDLSVYWYQQSLDQGLQFLIQYYNGEERAKGNILERFSAQQFPDLHSELNLSSLELGDSALYFCASSAQGANQPQHFGDGTRLSIL.